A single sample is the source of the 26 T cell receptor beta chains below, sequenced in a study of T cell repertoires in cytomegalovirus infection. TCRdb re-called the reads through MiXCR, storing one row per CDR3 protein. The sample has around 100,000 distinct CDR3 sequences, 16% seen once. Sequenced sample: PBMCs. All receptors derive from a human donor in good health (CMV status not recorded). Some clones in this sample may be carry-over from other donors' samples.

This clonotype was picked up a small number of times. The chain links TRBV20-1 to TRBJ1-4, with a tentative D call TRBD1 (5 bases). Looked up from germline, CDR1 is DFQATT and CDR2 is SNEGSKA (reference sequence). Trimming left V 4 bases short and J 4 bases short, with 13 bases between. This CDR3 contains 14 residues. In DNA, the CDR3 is TGCAGTGCTACCAGTTCAGGGCTTAATGAAAAACTGTTTTTT. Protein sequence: CSATSSGLNEKLFF.

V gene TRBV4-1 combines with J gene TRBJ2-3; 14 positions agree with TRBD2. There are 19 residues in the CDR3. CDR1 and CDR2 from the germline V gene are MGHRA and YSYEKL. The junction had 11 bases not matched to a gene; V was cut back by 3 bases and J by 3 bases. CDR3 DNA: TGCGCCAGCAGCCATGAGGCGGGACTAGCGGGGGTCCTTACAGATACGCAGTATTTT. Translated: CASSHEAGLAGVLTDTQYF.

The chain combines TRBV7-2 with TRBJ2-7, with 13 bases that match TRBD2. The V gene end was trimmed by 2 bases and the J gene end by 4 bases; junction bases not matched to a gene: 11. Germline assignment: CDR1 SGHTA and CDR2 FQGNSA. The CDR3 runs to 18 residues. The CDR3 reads CASSLRQGRLAGGYEQYF. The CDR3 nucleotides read TGTGCCAGCAGCTTAAGGCAGGGTCGACTAGCGGGGGGATACGAGCAGTACTTC.

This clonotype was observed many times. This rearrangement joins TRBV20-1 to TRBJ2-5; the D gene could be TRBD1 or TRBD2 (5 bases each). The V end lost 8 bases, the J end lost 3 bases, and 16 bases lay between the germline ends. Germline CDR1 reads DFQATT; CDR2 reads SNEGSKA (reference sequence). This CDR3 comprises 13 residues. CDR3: CSPAGRAKETQYF. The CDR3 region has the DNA TGCAGTCCCGCGGGCAGGGCTAAAGAGACCCAGTACTTC.

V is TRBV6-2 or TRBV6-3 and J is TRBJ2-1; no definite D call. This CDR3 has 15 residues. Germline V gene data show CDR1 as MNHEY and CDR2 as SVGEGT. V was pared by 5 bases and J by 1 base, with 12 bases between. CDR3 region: CASSPDAPSYNEQFF. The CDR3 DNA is TGTGCCAGCAGTCCGGACGCACCTTCCTACAATGAGCAGTTCTTC.

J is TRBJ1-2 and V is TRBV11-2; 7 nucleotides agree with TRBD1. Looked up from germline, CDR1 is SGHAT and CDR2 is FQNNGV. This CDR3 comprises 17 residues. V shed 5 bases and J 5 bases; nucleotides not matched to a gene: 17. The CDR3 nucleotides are TGTGCCAGCAGCCTAATCCGCCGGGACAGCCTATTATATGGCTACACCTTC. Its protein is CASSLIRRDSLLYGYTF.

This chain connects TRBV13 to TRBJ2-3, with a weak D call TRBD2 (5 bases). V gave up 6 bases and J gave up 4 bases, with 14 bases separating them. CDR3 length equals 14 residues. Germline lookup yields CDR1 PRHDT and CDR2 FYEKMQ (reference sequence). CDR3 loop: CASSPRTGADTQYF. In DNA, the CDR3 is TGTGCCAGCAGTCCGCGGACTGGCGCAGATACGCAGTATTTT. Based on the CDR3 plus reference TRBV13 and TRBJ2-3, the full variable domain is AAGVIQSPRHLIKEKRETATLKCYPIPRHDTVYWYQQGPGQDPQFLISFYEKMQSDKGSIPDRFSAQQFSDYHSELNMSSLELGDSALYFCASSPRTGADTQYFGPGTRLTVL.

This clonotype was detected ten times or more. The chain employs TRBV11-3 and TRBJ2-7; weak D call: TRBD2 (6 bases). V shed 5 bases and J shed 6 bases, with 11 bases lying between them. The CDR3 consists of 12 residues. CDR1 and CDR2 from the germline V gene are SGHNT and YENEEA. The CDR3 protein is CASSGRGSEQYF. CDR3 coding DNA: TGTGCCAGCAGCGGCCGGGGGAGCGAGCAGTACTTC.

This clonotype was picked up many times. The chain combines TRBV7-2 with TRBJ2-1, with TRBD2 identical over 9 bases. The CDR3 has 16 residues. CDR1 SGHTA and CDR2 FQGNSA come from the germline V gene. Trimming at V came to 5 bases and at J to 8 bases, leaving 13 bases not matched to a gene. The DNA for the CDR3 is TGTGCCAGCAGCCCGTGGGGCCGCGGGGGGGCTGATGAGCAGTTCTTC. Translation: CASSPWGRGGADEQFF.

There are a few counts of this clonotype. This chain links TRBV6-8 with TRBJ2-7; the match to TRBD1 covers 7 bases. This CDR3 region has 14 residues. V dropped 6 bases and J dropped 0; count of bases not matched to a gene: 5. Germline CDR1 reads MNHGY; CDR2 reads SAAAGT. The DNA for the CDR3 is TGTGCCAGCAGACCGACAGGGAACTCCTACGAGCAGTACTTC. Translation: CASRPTGNSYEQYF.

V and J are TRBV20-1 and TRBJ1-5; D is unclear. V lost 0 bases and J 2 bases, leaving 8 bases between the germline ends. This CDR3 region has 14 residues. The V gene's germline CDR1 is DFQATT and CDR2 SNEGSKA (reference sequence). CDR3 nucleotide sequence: TGCAGTGCTAGAGATCAGACCGGCAATCAGCCCCAGCATTTT. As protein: CSARDQTGNQPQHF.

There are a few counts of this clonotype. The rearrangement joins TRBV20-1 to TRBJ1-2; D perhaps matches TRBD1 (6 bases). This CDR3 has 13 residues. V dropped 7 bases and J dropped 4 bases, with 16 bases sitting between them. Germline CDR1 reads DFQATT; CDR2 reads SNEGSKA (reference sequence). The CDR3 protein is CSVPTGLGYGYTF. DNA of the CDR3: TGCAGTGTACCTACAGGGTTGGGCTATGGCTACACCTTC.

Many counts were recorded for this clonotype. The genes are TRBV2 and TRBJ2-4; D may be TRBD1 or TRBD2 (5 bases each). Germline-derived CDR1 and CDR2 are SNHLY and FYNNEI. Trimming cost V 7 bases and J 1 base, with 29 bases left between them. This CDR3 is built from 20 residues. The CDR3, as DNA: TGTGCCAGCATCAAACCTGACGTCCGGGAAGGGGCCTCGGCCAAAAACATTCAGTACTTC. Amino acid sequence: CASIKPDVREGASAKNIQYF.

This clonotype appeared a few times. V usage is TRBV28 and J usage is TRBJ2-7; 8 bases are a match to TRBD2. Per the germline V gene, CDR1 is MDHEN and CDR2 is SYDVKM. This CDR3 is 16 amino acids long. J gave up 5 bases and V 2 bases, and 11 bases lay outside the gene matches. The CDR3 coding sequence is TGTGCCAGCAGTTTAGTCTCCGGGGGGGCCATCCACGAGCAGTACTTC. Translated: CASSLVSGGAIHEQYF.

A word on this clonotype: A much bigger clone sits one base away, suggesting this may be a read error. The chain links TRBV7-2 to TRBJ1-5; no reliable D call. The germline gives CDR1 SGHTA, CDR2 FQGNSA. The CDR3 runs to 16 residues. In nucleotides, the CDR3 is TGTGACAGCAGCTCATTGGCGCCTGCTAGCAATCAGCCCCAGCATTTT. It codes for CDSSSLAPASNQPQHF.

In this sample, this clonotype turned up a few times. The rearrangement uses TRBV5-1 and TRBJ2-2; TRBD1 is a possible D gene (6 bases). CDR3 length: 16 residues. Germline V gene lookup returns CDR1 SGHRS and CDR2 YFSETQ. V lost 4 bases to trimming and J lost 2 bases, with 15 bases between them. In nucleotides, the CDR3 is TGCGCCAGCAGCCCTTCCGGGACACTTAACACCGGGGAGCTGTTTTTT. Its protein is CASSPSGTLNTGELFF.

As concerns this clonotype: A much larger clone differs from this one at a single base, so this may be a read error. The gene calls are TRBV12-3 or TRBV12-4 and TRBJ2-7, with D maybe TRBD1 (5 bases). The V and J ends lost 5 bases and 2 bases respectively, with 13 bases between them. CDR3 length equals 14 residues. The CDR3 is CASSQKGNTYEQYF. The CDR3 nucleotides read TGTGCCAGCAGTCAAAAGGGGAATACCTACGAGCAGTACTTC.

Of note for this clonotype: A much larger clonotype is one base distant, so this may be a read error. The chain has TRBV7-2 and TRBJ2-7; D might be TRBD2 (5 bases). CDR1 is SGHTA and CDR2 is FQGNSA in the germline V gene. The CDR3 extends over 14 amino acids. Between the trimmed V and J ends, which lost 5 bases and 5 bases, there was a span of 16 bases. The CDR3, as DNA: TGTGCCAGCAGCCTTCGAATTACTAGGGACGAGCAGTACTTC. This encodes CASSLRITRDEQYF.

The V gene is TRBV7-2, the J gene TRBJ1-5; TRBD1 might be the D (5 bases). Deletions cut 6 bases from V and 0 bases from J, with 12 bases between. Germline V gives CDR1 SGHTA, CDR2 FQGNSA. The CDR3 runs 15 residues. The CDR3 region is CASSPGGSSNQPQHF. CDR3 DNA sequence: TGTGCCAGCAGTCCCGGGGGTAGTAGCAATCAGCCCCAGCATTTT. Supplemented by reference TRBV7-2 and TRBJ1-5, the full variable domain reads GAGVSQSPSNKVTEKGKDVELRCDPISGHTALYWYRQSLGQGLEFLIYFQGNSAPDKSGLPSDRFSAERTGGSVSTLTIQRTQQEDSAVYLCASSPGGSSNQPQHFGDGTRLSIL.

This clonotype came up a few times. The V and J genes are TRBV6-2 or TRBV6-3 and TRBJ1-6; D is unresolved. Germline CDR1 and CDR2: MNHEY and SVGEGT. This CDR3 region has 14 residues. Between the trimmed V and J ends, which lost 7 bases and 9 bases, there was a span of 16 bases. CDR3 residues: CASIGQAAGSPLHF. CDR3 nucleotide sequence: TGTGCCAGCATTGGCCAAGCCGCGGGTTCACCCCTCCACTTT.

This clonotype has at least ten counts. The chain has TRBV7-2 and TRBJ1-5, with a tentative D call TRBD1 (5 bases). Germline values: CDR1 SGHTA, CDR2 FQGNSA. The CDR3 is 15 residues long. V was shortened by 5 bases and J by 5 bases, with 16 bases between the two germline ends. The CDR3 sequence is CASSPSGREDQPQHF. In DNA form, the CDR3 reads TGTGCCAGCAGCCCCTCAGGCAGGGAGGATCAGCCCCAGCATTTT.

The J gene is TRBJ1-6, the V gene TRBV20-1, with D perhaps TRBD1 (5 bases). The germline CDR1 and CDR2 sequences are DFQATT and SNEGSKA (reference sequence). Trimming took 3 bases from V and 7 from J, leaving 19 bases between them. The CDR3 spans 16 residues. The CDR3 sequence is CSARREGAGNNSPLHF. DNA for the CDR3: TGCAGTGCTAGGAGGGAGGGTGCAGGGAACAATTCACCCCTCCACTTT.

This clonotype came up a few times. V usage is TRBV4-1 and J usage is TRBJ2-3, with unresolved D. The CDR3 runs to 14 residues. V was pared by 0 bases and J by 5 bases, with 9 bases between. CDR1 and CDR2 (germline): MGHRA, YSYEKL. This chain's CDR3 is CASSQDQARDTQYF. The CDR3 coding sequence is TGCGCCAGCAGCCAAGATCAGGCTAGAGATACGCAGTATTTT.

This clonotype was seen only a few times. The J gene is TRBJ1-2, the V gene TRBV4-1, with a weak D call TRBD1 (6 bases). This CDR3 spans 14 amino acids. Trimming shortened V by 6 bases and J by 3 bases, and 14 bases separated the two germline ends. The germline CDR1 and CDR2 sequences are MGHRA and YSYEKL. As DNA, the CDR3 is TGCGCCAGCAGACCAGGGGACGCGGACTATGGCTACACCTTC. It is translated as CASRPGDADYGYTF.

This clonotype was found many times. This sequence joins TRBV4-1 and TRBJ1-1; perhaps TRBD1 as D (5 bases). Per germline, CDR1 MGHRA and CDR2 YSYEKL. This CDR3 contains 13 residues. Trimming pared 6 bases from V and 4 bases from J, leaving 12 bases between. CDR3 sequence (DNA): TGCGCCAGCAGGAGGGGAATGAGCACTGAAGCTTTCTTT. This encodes CASRRGMSTEAFF.

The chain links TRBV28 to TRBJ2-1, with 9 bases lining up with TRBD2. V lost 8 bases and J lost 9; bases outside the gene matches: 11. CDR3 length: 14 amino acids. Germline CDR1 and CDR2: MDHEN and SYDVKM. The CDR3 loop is CASLRRGGSVEQFF. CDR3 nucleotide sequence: TGTGCCAGCCTTAGGCGGGGGGGCTCTGTTGAGCAGTTCTTC.